One and the same sample provided the 13 T cell receptor beta chains below, sequenced in a study of blood T cell repertoires in COVID-19. Assay used: immunoSEQ multiplex PCR; TCRdb lists only in-frame clones, some missing. The sample includes about 220,000 clones, around 82% of them seen just once. Sequencing was performed on peripheral blood. The receptors derive from a woman older than 75 with acute or convalescent COVID-19.

The DNA for the CDR3 is TGTGCCAGCAGCTTAGCCGTACGTGCGGGGGCCTCCTACGAGCAGTACTTC. This translates into CASSLAVRAGASYEQYF. The chain joins TRBV7-8 to TRBJ2-7; tentative D call: TRBD2 (7 bases). Germline V CDR1 and CDR2: SGHVS, FQNEAQ. V lost 0 bases and J lost 0, with 15 bases in between. The CDR3 is 17 residues long.

This chain connects TRBV3-1 (or the pseudogene TRBV3-2) to TRBJ1-2; D is possibly TRBD1 (6 bases). V was shortened by 0 bases and J by 4 bases, with 12 bases between the two germline ends. The CDR3 totals 15 residues. Germline V gene lookup returns CDR1 LGHDT and CDR2 YNNKEL (reference sequence). In nucleotides, the CDR3 is TGTGCCAGCAGCCAAGATTGGCAGGGGAGCTATGGCTACACCTTC. Protein: CASSQDWQGSYGYTF.

This chain links TRBV23-1 with TRBJ2-7; no firm D call. TRBV23-1 is designated an ORF whose function remains uncertain. The CDR3 is 15 amino acids. The V and J ends lost 0 bases and 2 bases respectively, with 11 bases between them. The CDR3 coding sequence is TGCGCCAGCAGTCAATCAGAGGCCCGAGCCTACGAGCAGTACTTC. Protein sequence: CASSQSEARAYEQYF.

This chain links TRBV10-3 with TRBJ1-1; a weak D match, TRBD1 (5 bases). Germline CDR1 is ENHRY and CDR2 is SYGVKD. V gave up 0 bases and J gave up 11 bases, with 16 bases separating them. The CDR3 spans 14 residues. CDR3 DNA sequence: TGTGCCATCAGTGAGTCGATGCGGCAGGGAAGGGCTTTCTTT. Amino acid sequence: CAISESMRQGRAFF.

The chain recombines TRBV11-3 with TRBJ2-1; TRBD1 agrees at 10 bases. J was trimmed by 4 bases and V by 4 bases; bases with no gene match: 4. This CDR3 comprises 15 residues. CDR1 and CDR2 from the germline V gene are SGHNT and YENEEA. CDR3 in DNA: TGTGCCAGCAGCTCGAGGACAGGGGGGTACAATGAGCAGTTCTTC. Protein: CASSSRTGGYNEQFF. Based on the CDR3 plus reference TRBV11-3 and TRBJ2-1, the full variable domain is EAGVVQSPRYKIIEKKQPVAFWCNPISGHNTLYWYLQNLGQGPELLIRYENEEAVDDSQLPKDRFSAERLKGVDSTLKIQPAELGDSAVYLCASSSRTGGYNEQFFGPGTRLTVL.

This clone showed up just once. This sequence joins TRBV5-4 and TRBJ1-6, with no clear D. CDR3 size: 13 residues. Trimming pared 2 bases from V and 7 bases from J, leaving 7 bases between. CDR1 SGHNT and CDR2 YYREEE come from the germline V gene (reference sequence). The CDR3 reads CASSLDRNSPLHF. The DNA of the CDR3 is TGTGCCAGCAGCTTAGATAGAAATTCACCCCTCCACTTT.

The chain couples TRBV12-5 to TRBJ2-1; maybe TRBD2 (7 bases). This CDR3 contains 16 residues. V lost 2 bases, J lost 3 bases, and 14 bases lay in between. The V gene's germline CDR1 is LGHNT and CDR2 FRNRAP. In nucleotides, the CDR3 is TGTGCTAGTGGTTTGTTCCGGGGGGCACTCTACAATGAGCAGTTCTTC. Translation gives CASGLFRGALYNEQFF.

The CDR3 spells CASSPGTAGYGYTF. The CDR3 DNA sequence: TGTGCCAGTAGTCCCGGGACAGCGGGCTATGGCTACACCTTC. The chain combines TRBV19 with TRBJ1-2, with 7 nucleotides matching TRBD1. This CDR3 has 14 amino acids. Trimming took 5 bases from V and 4 from J; bases not matched to a gene: 7. Germline V CDR1 and CDR2: LNHDA, SQIVND (reference sequence).

This sequence joins TRBV6-1 and TRBJ2-5, with 8 bases fitting TRBD1. The germline V gene encodes CDR1 MNHNS and CDR2 SASEGT. The junction had 5 bases not matched to a gene; V was cut back by 3 bases and J by 5 bases. The CDR3 has 14 amino acids. For the CDR3, the DNA is TGTGCCAGCAGTGAGACAGGGGCCTGGGAGACCCAGTACTTC. It yields the protein CASSETGAWETQYF.

This chain's CDR3 is CATSDGTGDQPQHF. The CDR3 DNA follows: TGTGCCACCAGTGATGGGACAGGGGATCAGCCCCAGCATTTT. This chain joins TRBV24-1 and TRBJ1-5, with 10 bases aligning to TRBD1. Germline V lookup: CDR1 KGHDR, CDR2 SFDVKD. The junction had 0 bases not matched to a gene; V was cut back by 3 bases and J by 5 bases. This CDR3 has 14 amino acids.

The rearrangement uses TRBV10-3 and TRBJ1-2, with D perhaps TRBD1 (5 bases). CDR3 length: 13 residues. The germline V gene has CDR1 ENHRY and CDR2 SYGVKD. The V end lost 6 bases, the J end lost 5 bases, and 13 bases lay between the germline ends. CDR3: CAIRQATLYGYTF. The CDR3 bases are TGTGCCATCAGACAGGCCACCCTTTATGGCTACACCTTC.

The V call is TRBV9, the J call TRBJ2-1; 7 bases align to TRBD2. With V trimmed by 2 bases and J by 3 bases, 5 bases remained unmatched. CDR1 and CDR2 from the germline V gene are SGDLS and YYNGEE. This CDR3 has 15 amino acids. This chain's CDR3 is CASSVVAGGYNEQFF. The DNA of the CDR3 is TGTGCCAGCAGCGTGGTAGCGGGTGGCTACAATGAGCAGTTCTTC.

The chain combines TRBV11-3 with TRBJ1-2; no clear D gene. Germline CDR1 and CDR2: SGHNT and YENEEA. Trimming stripped 4 bases from V and 3 bases from J, with 9 bases between. The CDR3 is 13 residues long. The CDR3 DNA reads TGTGCCAGCAGCTCTCGACTGGACTATGGCTACACCTTC. This codes for CASSSRLDYGYTF.